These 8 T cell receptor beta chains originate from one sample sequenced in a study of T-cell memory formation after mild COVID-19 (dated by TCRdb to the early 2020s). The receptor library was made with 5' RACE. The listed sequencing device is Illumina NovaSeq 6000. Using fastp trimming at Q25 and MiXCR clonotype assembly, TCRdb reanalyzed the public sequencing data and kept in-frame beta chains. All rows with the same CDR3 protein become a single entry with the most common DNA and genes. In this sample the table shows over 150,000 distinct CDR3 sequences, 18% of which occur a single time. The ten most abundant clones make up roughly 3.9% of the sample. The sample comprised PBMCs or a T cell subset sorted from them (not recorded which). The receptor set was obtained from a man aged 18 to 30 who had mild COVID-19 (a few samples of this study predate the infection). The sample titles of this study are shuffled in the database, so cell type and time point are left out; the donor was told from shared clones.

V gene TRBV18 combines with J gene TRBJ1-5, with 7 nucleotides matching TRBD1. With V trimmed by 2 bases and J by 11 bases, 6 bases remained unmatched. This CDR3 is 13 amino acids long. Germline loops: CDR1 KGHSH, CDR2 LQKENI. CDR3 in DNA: TGTGCCAGCTCACCAACCAGGGGGGAGTCCCAGCATTTT. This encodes CASSPTRGESQHF.

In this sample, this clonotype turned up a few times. The CDR3 bases are TGTGCCACCAGTGATTTGGGACAGATCGGGGAGCTGTTTTTT. Its translation is CATSDLGQIGELFF. This chain joins TRBV24-1 and TRBJ2-2; maybe TRBD1 (6 bases). The length of the CDR3 is 14 residues. Trimming shortened V by 0 bases and J by 7 bases, and 8 bases separated the two germline ends. CDR1 and CDR2 (germline): KGHDR, SFDVKD.

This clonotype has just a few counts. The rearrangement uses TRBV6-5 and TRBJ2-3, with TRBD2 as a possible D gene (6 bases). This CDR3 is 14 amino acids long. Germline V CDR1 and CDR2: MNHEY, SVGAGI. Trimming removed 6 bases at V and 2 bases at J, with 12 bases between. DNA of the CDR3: TGTGCCAGCAGAGTGGCTAGCGCCACAGATACGCAGTATTTT. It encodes CASRVASATDTQYF.

The chain's CDR3 is CASSVAWIWDEQFF. The CDR3 region has the DNA TGTGCCAGCAGCGTAGCATGGATCTGGGATGAGCAGTTCTTC. The V and J genes are TRBV9 and TRBJ2-1; D uncertain. This CDR3 contains 14 residues. V was trimmed by 0 bases and J by 8 bases, leaving 12 bases between them. The germline V gene encodes CDR1 SGDLS and CDR2 YYNGEE.

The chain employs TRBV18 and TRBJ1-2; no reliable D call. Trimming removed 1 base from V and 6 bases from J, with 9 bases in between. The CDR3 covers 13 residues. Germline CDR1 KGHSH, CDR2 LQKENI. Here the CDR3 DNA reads TGTGCCAGCTCACCACGGCCAGAGGATGGCTACACCTTC. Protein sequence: CASSPRPEDGYTF.

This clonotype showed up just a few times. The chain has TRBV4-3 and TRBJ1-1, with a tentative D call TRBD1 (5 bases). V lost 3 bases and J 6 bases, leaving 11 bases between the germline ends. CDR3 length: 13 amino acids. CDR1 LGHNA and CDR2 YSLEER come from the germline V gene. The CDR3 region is CASSQDLGAEAFF. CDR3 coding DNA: TGCGCCAGCAGCCAGGATTTGGGGGCTGAAGCTTTCTTT.

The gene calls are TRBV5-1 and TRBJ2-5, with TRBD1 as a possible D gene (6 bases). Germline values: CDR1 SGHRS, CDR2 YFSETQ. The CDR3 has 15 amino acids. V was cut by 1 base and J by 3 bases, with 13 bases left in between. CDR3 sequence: CASSLSYRVEETQYF. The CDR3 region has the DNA TGCGCCAGCAGCTTGTCTTACAGGGTTGAAGAGACCCAGTACTTC.

The CDR3, as DNA: TGCGCCAGCAGCATCGCCGTGAACACTGAAGCTTTCTTT. Translated, it gives CASSIAVNTEAFF. The J gene is TRBJ1-1, the V gene TRBV5-1, with unresolved D. The CDR3 is 13 amino acids. Trimming shortened V by 4 bases and J by 0 bases, and 7 bases separated the two germline ends. Germline CDR1 and CDR2: SGHRS and YFSETQ.